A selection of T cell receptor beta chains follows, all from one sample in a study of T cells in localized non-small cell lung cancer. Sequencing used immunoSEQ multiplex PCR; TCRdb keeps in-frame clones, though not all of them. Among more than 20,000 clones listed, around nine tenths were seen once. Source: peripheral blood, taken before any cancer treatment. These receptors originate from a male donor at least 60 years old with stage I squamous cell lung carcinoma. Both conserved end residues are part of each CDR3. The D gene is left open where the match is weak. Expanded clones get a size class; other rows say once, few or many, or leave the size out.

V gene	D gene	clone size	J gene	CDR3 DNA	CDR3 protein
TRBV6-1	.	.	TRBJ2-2	TGTGCCAGCACCTTGACAGCGAACACCGGGGAGCTGTTTTTT	CASTLTANTGELFF
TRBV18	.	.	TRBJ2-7	TGTGCCAGCTCGCCCAGTTCCTACGAGCAGTACTTC	CASSPSSYEQYF
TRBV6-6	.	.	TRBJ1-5	TGTGCCAGCAGTTACAGGGACCAACAGCCCCAGCATTTT	CASSYRDQQPQHF
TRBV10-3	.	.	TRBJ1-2	TGTGCCATCAGTGTCCAAGGGGCGGATGGCTACACCTTC	CAISVQGADGYTF
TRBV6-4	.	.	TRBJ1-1	TGTGCCAGCAGGGGTTCCCGCCTGGACACTGAAGCTTTCTTT	CASRGSRLDTEAFF
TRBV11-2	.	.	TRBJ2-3	TGTGCCAGCAGCCGGGACCGAATTGGGGATACGCAGTATTTT	CASSRDRIGDTQYF
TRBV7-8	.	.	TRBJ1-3	TGTGCCAGCAGCTTAGTCTCGGGCTCTGGAAACACCATATATTTT	CASSLVSGSGNTIYF
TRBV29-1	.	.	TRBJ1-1	TGCAGCGTCGTAGGGAGTTGGGCTGAAGCTTTCTTT	CSVVGSWAEAFF
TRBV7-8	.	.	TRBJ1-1	TGTGCCAGCAGCGTTGGGAACGTGAACACTGAAGCTTTCTTT	CASSVGNVNTEAFF
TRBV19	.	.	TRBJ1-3	TGTGCCAGTAGACAGGGCGGCTCTGGAAACACCATATATTTT	CASRQGGSGNTIYF
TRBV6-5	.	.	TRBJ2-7	TGTGCCAGCAGTTACTCATCCGGGACATTCTACGAGCAGTACTTC	CASSYSSGTFYEQYF
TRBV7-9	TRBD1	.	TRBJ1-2	TGTGCCAGCAGCTCCAGAGGGCGGGACAGGGGCTATGGCTACACCTTC	CASSSRGRDRGYGYTF
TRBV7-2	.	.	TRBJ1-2	TGTGCCAGCAGCTTACAGGGTCGACTCTATGGCTACACCTTC	CASSLQGRLYGYTF
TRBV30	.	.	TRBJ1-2	TGTGCCTGGAGTCCCCCCGGGGGGAACCGCTATGGCTACACCTTC	CAWSPPGGNRYGYTF
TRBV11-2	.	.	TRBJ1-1	TGTGCCAGCAGACCAACCCCCGGGGGGCAGAGTGAAGCTTTCTTT	CASRPTPGGQSEAFF
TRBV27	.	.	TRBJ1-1	TGTGCCAGCAGTTTTCGGGAGGCGAACACTGAAGCTTTCTTT	CASSFREANTEAFF
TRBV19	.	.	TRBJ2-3	TGTGCCAGTAGTGCGGGATTCGCAGATACGCAGTATTTT	CASSAGFADTQYF
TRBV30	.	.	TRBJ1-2	TGTGCCCAAGCGAGGCAGGGCTATGGCTACACCTTC	CAQARQGYGYTF
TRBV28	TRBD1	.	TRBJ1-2	TGTGCCAGCACAGAGGGACAGGCACGACATGGCTACACCTTC	CASTEGQARHGYTF
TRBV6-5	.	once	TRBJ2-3	TGTGCCAGCAGTTCCTCGGGGGGCCAGCCTAGTACGCAGTATTTT	CASSSSGGQPSTQYF
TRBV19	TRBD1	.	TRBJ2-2	TGTGCCAGTAGTGAGGACAGGGTTTCCACCGGGGAGCTGTTTTTT	CASSEDRVSTGELFF
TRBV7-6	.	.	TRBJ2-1	TGTGCCAGCAGCCTCTCCAATTACAATGAGCAGTTCTTC	CASSLSNYNEQFF
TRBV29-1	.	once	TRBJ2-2	TGCAGCGCCAGGGTGAGCACCGGGGAGCTGTTTTTT	CSARVSTGELFF
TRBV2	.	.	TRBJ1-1	TGTGCCAGCAGTGGACCCTCCCAAGCGAACACTGAAGCTTTCTTT	CASSGPSQANTEAFF
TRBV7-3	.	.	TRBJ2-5	TGTGCCAGCAGCTTAACCGGTCTGCAAGAGACCCAGTACTTC	CASSLTGLQETQYF
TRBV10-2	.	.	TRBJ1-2	TGCGCCAGCACTGACAGTGGCTATGGCTACACCTTC	CASTDSGYGYTF
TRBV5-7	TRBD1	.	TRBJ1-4	TGTGCCAGCAGCGCCTCCGGGACAGGGCGCGAAAAACTGTTTTTT	CASSASGTGREKLFF
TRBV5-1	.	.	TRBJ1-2	TGCGCCAGCAGCTTGGAGATTAACTATGGCTACACCTTC	CASSLEINYGYTF
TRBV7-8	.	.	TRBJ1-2	TGTGCCAGCAGCCCTGGGGGCAGGGAGGGCTATGGCTACACCTTC	CASSPGGREGYGYTF